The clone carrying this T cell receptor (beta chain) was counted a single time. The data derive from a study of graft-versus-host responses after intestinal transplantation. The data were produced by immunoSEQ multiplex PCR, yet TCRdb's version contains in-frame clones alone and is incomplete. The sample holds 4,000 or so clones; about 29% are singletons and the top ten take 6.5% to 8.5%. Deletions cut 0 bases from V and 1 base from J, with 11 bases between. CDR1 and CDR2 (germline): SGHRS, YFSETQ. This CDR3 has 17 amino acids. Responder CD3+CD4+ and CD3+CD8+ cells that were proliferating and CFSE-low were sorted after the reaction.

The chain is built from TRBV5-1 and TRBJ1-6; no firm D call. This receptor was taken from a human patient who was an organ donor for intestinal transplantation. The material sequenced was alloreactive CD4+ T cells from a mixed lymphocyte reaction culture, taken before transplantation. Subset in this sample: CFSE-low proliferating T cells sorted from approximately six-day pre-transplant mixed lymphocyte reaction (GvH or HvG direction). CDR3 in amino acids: CASSLETVLSYNSPLHF. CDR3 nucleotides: TGCGCCAGCAGCTTGGAGACGGTACTATCCTATAATTCACCCCTCCACTTT.